What follows describes a single TCR beta chain. This entry comes from a study of blood T cells in healthy people across ages. Primed by a sample-barcoded 5' primer and a J-beta primer mix, a second PCR proceeded for about 7 to 12 cycles. TCRdb re-analysed the 5' RACE reads in MiXCR, keeping a single row per CDR3 protein. This sample carries 1.5 million to 2 million distinct CDR3 sequences, roughly 49% of them seen once, and the ten largest clones take around 2.1%. Each of the donors had roughly 9.4 milliliters of peripheral blood drawn into EDTA-treated Vacutainer tubes. This CDR3 is built from 15 residues. Looked up from germline, CDR1 is SGHTA and CDR2 is FQGNSA. V lost 4 bases and J lost 6; bases outside the gene matches: 9.

The chain recombines TRBV7-2 with TRBJ2-7; the match to TRBD1 covers 10 bases. The receptor was isolated from a woman aged 40 to 55 in good health. The sequenced sample consisted of blood. CDR3 sequence (DNA): TGTGCCAGCAGCTACGCCGGGACAGGGGATGGCGAGCAGTACTTC. Its translation is CASSYAGTGDGEQYF. The whole variable domain, remainder taken from reference TRBV7-2 and TRBJ2-7, is GAGVSQSPSNKVTEKGKDVELRCDPISGHTALYWYRQSLGQGLEFLIYFQGNSAPDKSGLPSDRFSAERTGGSVSTLTIQRTQQEDSAVYLCASSYAGTGDGEQYFGPGTRLTVT.